Following are 19 T cell receptor beta chains from one sample sequenced in a study of cytomegalovirus exposure and HLA in healthy donors. PCR primers comprised 60 Vbeta and 13 Jbeta primers. Only in-frame clones appear in the TCRdb table, and some are missing; sequencing was by immunoSEQ multiplex PCR. The sample records roughly 140,000 clones, about 80% being singletons. The sample was PBMCs. The receptors here all came from a woman aged 55-70 years in good health and CMV-seropositive.

This clone showed up just a few times. This chain uses TRBV7-9 with TRBJ1-2; D remains unclear. V was clipped by 3 bases and J by 4 bases, with 15 bases between them. There are 15 residues in the CDR3. Germline assignment: CDR1 SEHNR and CDR2 FQNEAQ (reference sequence). CDR3 residues: CASSFIGSGRYGYTF. DNA of the CDR3: TGTGCCAGCAGCTTTATCGGCAGCGGGCGCTATGGCTACACCTTC.

The V call is TRBV2, the J call TRBJ2-7; tentative D call: TRBD2 (6 bases). Trimming took off 4 bases at V and 2 bases at J, with 9 bases between the two ends. The CDR3 totals 13 residues. The V gene's germline CDR1 is SNHLY and CDR2 FYNNEI. This chain's CDR3 is CASSGRRAYEQYF. The CDR3 bases are TGTGCCAGCAGTGGAAGGAGGGCCTACGAGCAGTACTTC. Based on the CDR3 plus reference TRBV2 and TRBJ2-7, the full variable domain is EPEVTQTPSHQVTQMGQEVILRCVPISNHLYFYWYRQILGQKVEFLVSFYNNEISEKSEIFDDQFSVERPDGSNFTLKIRSTKLEDSAMYFCASSGRRAYEQYFGPGTRLTVT.

The gene calls are TRBV6-1 and TRBJ2-7, with 8 bases lining up with TRBD2. The germline CDR1 and CDR2 sequences are MNHNS and SASEGT. This CDR3 region has 17 residues. Trimming cost V 4 bases and J 0 bases; bases outside gene matches: 11. CDR3 region: CASSALSSGWSSYEQYF. In DNA, the CDR3 is TGTGCCAGCAGTGCCCTGTCTAGCGGGTGGAGCTCCTACGAGCAGTACTTC.

This clone appeared once. V is TRBV4-2 and J is TRBJ2-7; weak D call: TRBD2 (5 bases). The V and J ends lost 2 bases and 5 bases respectively, with 19 bases between them. Per the germline V gene, CDR1 is LGHNA and CDR2 is YNFKEQ. This CDR3 is 16 amino acids long. CDR3 region: CASSQLQAPAAHEQYF. CDR3 DNA: TGTGCCAGCAGCCAACTCCAAGCCCCAGCGGCACACGAGCAGTACTTC.

This chain joins TRBV10-3 and TRBJ2-5; TRBD2 matches 14 bases. CDR3 length equals 17 residues. The V segment lost 0 bases and the J segment 4 bases; nucleotides outside the gene matches: 4. Germline CDR1 reads ENHRY; CDR2 reads SYGVKD. For the CDR3, the DNA is TGTGCCATCAGTGAGTCGGGGACTAGCGGGAGAGGAGAGACCCAGTACTTC. Amino acid sequence: CAISESGTSGRGETQYF.

The chain recombines TRBV7-9 with TRBJ1-5; 7 nucleotides line up with TRBD1. With 4 bases clipped from V and 0 bases from J, the junction kept 6 bases outside the gene matches. This CDR3 is built from 16 residues. In germline, CDR1 is SEHNR, CDR2 FQNEAQ (reference sequence). The CDR3 sequence: CASSSGQFYSNQPQHF. CDR3 bases: TGTGCCAGCAGCTCGGGACAGTTCTATAGCAATCAGCCCCAGCATTTT.

V usage is TRBV4-3 and J usage is TRBJ2-6; maybe TRBD1 (5 bases). Germline V gene lookup returns CDR1 LGHNA and CDR2 YSLEER. CDR3 length equals 13 residues. Trimming removed 9 bases at V and 2 bases at J, with 8 bases between. The CDR3 sequence: CASLGPGANVLTF. CDR3 DNA: TGCGCCAGTTTGGGGCCTGGGGCCAACGTCCTGACTTTC.

The gene calls are TRBV27 and TRBJ1-2, with 12 bases fitting TRBD1. The V segment lost 1 base and the J segment 8 bases; nucleotides outside the gene matches: 5. Per germline, CDR1 MNHEY and CDR2 SMNVEV (reference sequence). The CDR3 loop spans 15 amino acids. The CDR3 sequence is CASSLFEGQGAGYTF. In DNA, the CDR3 is TGTGCCAGCAGTTTATTTGAGGGACAGGGGGCGGGCTACACCTTC.

V and J are TRBV5-1 and TRBJ2-7; 10 positions agree with TRBD2. The CDR3 contains 17 residues. Germline CDR1 reads SGHRS; CDR2 reads YFSETQ. V lost 0 bases to trimming and J lost 3 bases; unmatched junction nucleotides: 9. The CDR3 is CASSLVDSGRHGYEQYF. For the CDR3, the DNA is TGCGCCAGCAGCTTGGTTGATAGCGGGAGGCATGGCTACGAGCAGTACTTC.

This rearrangement joins TRBV7-9 to TRBJ2-7; possibly TRBD1 for D (6 bases). The CDR3 runs to 14 residues. The germline V gene encodes CDR1 SEHNR and CDR2 FQNEAQ (reference sequence). V lost 5 bases to trimming and J lost 3 bases, with 14 bases between them. The CDR3 DNA sequence: TGTGCCAGCAGCGACCGGGACAACCTCTACGAGCAGTACTTC. Translated: CASSDRDNLYEQYF.

The V call is TRBV7-8, the J call TRBJ2-7; TRBD2 matches 8 bases. The trim removed 4 bases at V and 1 base at J, leaving 9 bases unmatched. The germline CDR1 and CDR2 sequences are SGHVS and FQNEAQ. There are 16 residues in the CDR3. The CDR3 DNA reads as TGTGCCAGCAGCTCCCCTGAGCGCGGGAGGTCCTACGAGCAGTACTTC. The encoded protein is CASSSPERGRSYEQYF.

The chain uses TRBV19 and TRBJ2-1, with no clear D. The ends were cut back, 1 base at V and 1 base at J, with 14 bases in the middle. Germline values: CDR1 LNHDA, CDR2 SQIVND (reference sequence). The CDR3 runs to 17 residues. CDR3 loop: CASSIATVLRSYNEQFF. CDR3 nucleotide sequence: TGTGCCAGTAGTATAGCTACTGTTCTGCGGTCCTACAATGAGCAGTTCTTC.

The chain is built from TRBV6-1 and TRBJ2-7; 8 bases fit TRBD2. Germline V gene lookup returns CDR1 MNHNS and CDR2 SASEGT. This CDR3 spans 13 amino acids. V lost 4 bases, J lost 6 bases, and 5 bases stayed unmatched. The CDR3 loop reads CASSVRGAGEQYF. The CDR3 DNA reads as TGTGCCAGCAGTGTGCGGGGGGCAGGCGAGCAGTACTTC.

This clone has more than one count but fewer than ten. This rearrangement joins TRBV10-2 to TRBJ1-1; D possibly corresponds to TRBD1 (5 bases). The V end was cut by 2 bases, the J end by 0 bases, with 10 bases between. CDR3 size: 15 residues. In germline, CDR1 is WSHSY, CDR2 SAAADI. This CDR3 reads CASSEDRRLNTEAFF. In DNA form, the CDR3 reads TGCGCCAGCAGTGAGGACAGAAGATTGAACACTGAAGCTTTCTTT.

This sequence joins TRBV5-4 and TRBJ1-5, with a weak D call TRBD1 (6 bases). The V gene lost 3 bases and the J gene lost 4 bases, with 11 bases spanning the gap. Germline V gene lookup returns CDR1 SGHNT and CDR2 YYREEE (reference sequence). The CDR3 length is 14 residues. In nucleotides, the CDR3 is TGTGCCAGCAGCTCGGACAGCTCGAATCAGCCCCAGCATTTT. Amino acids: CASSSDSSNQPQHF. The full variable domain, completed using reference TRBV5-4 and TRBJ1-5, is ETGVTQSPTHLIKTRGQQVTLRCSSQSGHNTVSWYQQALGQGPQFIFQYYREEENGRGNFPPRFSGLQFPNYSSELNVNALELDDSALYLCASSSDSSNQPQHFGDGTRLSIL.

The chain employs TRBV6-5 and TRBJ1-5, with D perhaps matching TRBD1 (6 bases). Germline V gene sequence: CDR1 MNHEY, CDR2 SVGAGI. This CDR3 is 13 amino acids long. Deletions cut 9 bases from V and 0 bases from J, with 9 bases between. The CDR3 sequence is CASRTASNQPQHF. CDR3 nucleotides: TGTGCCAGTCGGACAGCTAGCAATCAGCCCCAGCATTTT.

The J gene is TRBJ2-2, the V gene TRBV9; 8 bases are shared with TRBD2. From germline, CDR1 is SGDLS and CDR2 YYNGEE. The CDR3 has 16 amino acids. V shed 2 bases, J shed 3 bases, and the junction held 6 bases outside the gene matches. The CDR3 is CASSVGAGGYTGELFF. The CDR3 coding sequence is TGTGCCAGCAGCGTGGGGGCGGGAGGTTACACCGGGGAGCTGTTTTTT. Filled out from reference TRBV9 and TRBJ2-2, the complete variable domain reads DSGVTQTPKHLITATGQRVTLRCSPRSGDLSVYWYQQSLDQGLQFLIQYYNGEERAKGNILERFSAQQFPDLHSELNLSSLELGDSALYFCASSVGAGGYTGELFFGEGSRLTVL.

The chain employs TRBV18 and TRBJ1-1; D ambiguous. Trimming shortened V by 1 base and J by 4 bases, and 13 bases separated the two germline ends. Germline lookup yields CDR1 KGHSH and CDR2 LQKENI. The CDR3 extends over 15 amino acids. Here the CDR3 reads CASSPLGAPGTEAFF. CDR3 in DNA: TGTGCCAGCTCACCACTAGGTGCCCCGGGCACTGAAGCTTTCTTT.

V usage is TRBV4-2 and J usage is TRBJ2-3; D possibly corresponds to TRBD1 (5 bases). The CDR3 length is 15 residues. Germline V gene data show CDR1 as LGHNA and CDR2 as YNFKEQ. V was cut by 7 bases and J by 6 bases, with 20 bases left in between. The CDR3 protein is CASTSLWGVMDTQYF. The CDR3 DNA reads as TGTGCCAGCACCTCCCTTTGGGGCGTAATGGATACGCAGTATTTT.